The 6 T cell receptor beta chains given below trace back to one sample, sequenced in a study of OX40 agonist ivuxolimab in advanced cancers. Generated by immunoSEQ multiplex PCR, the TCRdb table keeps only in-frame clones and is missing some. Seen here are over 100,000 clones, about 94% observed once, and the top ten hold about 0.15%. The sample consisted of CD4+ or CD8+ T cells sorted from blood, taken in a trial of the OX40 agonist ivuxolimab. The receptors were gathered from an adult with an advanced solid tumor such as melanoma, head and neck, liver or kidney cancer.

As regards this clone: Mismatch with germline at one junction end may stem from a read error. The chain employs TRBV5-5 and TRBJ2-7; possibly TRBD1 for D (6 bases). The CDR3 sequence is 12 residues long. CDR1 SGHKS and CDR2 YYEKEE come from the germline V gene (reference sequence). CDR3 protein: CASSHALFGQHF. The CDR3 nucleotides read TGTGCCAGCAGCCACGCTTTGTTCGGACAGCACTTC.

The chain couples TRBV6-6 to TRBJ2-2, with 8 bases lining up with TRBD2. There are 15 residues in the CDR3. The V gene end was trimmed by 2 bases and the J gene end by 6 bases; junction bases not matched to a gene: 5. Germline loops: CDR1 MNHNY, CDR2 SVGAGI (reference sequence). The CDR3: CASSYVPGGAGELFF. The DNA for the CDR3 is TGTGCCAGCAGTTACGTTCCGGGGGGGGCCGGGGAGCTGTTTTTT.

The genes are TRBV28 and TRBJ2-5; 8 bases agree with TRBD2. CDR3 size: 15 residues. J gave up 1 base and V 5 bases, and 6 bases lay outside the gene matches. Germline lookup yields CDR1 MDHEN and CDR2 SYDVKM. The CDR3, as DNA: TGTGCCAGCAGTCCTACGGGGGGGCTCCAAGAGACCCAGTACTTC. As protein: CASSPTGGLQETQYF.

The V and J genes are TRBV5-4 and TRBJ2-7; D gene ambiguous. Germline assignment: CDR1 SGHNT and CDR2 YYREEE (reference sequence). V shed 4 bases and J shed 0 bases, with 8 bases lying between them. CDR3 size: 13 residues. DNA of the CDR3: TGTGCCAGCAGCCCCAAAAGCTCCTACGAGCAGTACTTC. It encodes CASSPKSSYEQYF.

This clone was seen once. V is TRBV7-6 and J is TRBJ2-7; 7 bases map to TRBD1. V lost 6 bases, J lost 6 bases, and 14 bases stayed unmatched. Germline-derived CDR1 and CDR2 are SGHVS and FNYEAQ. The CDR3 is 15 residues long. The CDR3 reads CASSPDRARLREQYF. The CDR3 region has the DNA TGTGCCAGCAGTCCAGACAGGGCTCGGCTACGCGAGCAGTACTTC.

The J gene is TRBJ1-4, the V gene TRBV19; 12 nucleotides agree with TRBD1. The CDR3 is 17 residues long. The trim removed 6 bases at V and 4 bases at J, leaving 9 bases unmatched. Germline CDR1 reads LNHDA; CDR2 reads SQIVND (reference sequence). CDR3 sequence (DNA): TGTGCCAGTAGGCCGGGACAGGGGGCTTCGGGTAATGAAAAACTGTTTTTT. Translation: CASRPGQGASGNEKLFF.